This T cell receptor beta chain was sequenced in a study of response to subunit inactivated influenza vaccine. Whole-study findings and limits: The study's authors posited that every seasonal influenza vaccination enlists few new T cells.

Ten or more counts support this clonotype. Its antigen is unknown. MiXCR, applied by TCRdb to the RT-PCR reads, yields one record per CDR3 protein. The repertoire holds about 610,000 distinct CDR3 sequences, with about 15% as singletons. The CDR3 covers 14 residues. The V end was cut by 3 bases, the J end by 1 base, with 9 bases between. CDR1 and CDR2 (germline): MNHEY, SVGAGI. The sequence was collected from a man aged 50 to 60 who received an inactivated influenza vaccine. The sample was PBMCs from blood, taken 11 to 12 days after vaccination. The chain uses TRBV6-5 and TRBJ1-1; D uncertain. This CDR3 is CASSYMDGNTEAFF. CDR3 bases: TGTGCCAGCAGTTATATGGACGGGAACACTGAAGCTTTCTTT.